Detailed here is one TCR beta chain. The V gene end was trimmed by 4 bases and the J gene end by 0 bases; junction bases not matched to a gene: 7. This CDR3 is built from 16 residues. The germline CDR1 and CDR2 sequences are SGDLS and YYNGEE. This record comes from a study of blood T cell repertoires in COVID-19. About the study: The samples span acute and convalescent COVID-19 from the United States, Italy and Spain.

Authors' methods: The authors estimated nucleated cell counts from reference gene primer amplification. Profiled with immunoSEQ multiplex PCR; TCRdb holds only in-frame clones, not every one. V, J and clone size reflect that table, while D and trimming were determined from the DNA. Among about 64,000 clones listed, around 90% were seen once. The sequenced sample consisted of peripheral blood. The J gene is TRBJ2-5, the V gene TRBV9; 9 positions agree with TRBD2. The clonotype was recovered from an elderly woman with active COVID-19. CDR3 protein: CASSPYSGGNQETQYF. CDR3 DNA sequence: TGTGCCAGCAGCCCCTATAGCGGGGGAAACCAAGAGACCCAGTACTTC.